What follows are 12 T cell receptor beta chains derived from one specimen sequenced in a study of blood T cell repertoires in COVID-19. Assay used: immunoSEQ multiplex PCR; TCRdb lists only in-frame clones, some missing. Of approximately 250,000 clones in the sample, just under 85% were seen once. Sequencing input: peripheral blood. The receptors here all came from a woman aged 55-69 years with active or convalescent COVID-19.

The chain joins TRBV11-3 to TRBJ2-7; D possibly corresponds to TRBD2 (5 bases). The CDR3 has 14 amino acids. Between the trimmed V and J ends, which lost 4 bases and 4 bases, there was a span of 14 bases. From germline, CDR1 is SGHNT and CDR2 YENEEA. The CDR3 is CASSSPRVRYEQYF. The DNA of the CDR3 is TGTGCCAGCAGCTCCCCGAGGGTTCGGTACGAGCAGTACTTC.

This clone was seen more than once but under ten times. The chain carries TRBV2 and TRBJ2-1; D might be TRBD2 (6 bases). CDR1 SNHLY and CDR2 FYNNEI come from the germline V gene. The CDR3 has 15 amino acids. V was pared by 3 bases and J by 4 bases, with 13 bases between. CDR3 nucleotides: TGTGCCAGCAGTGAGGTCTGGGGACTTTACAATGAGCAGTTCTTC. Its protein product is CASSEVWGLYNEQFF.

The CDR3 protein is CASSLRQDAEAFF. The CDR3 DNA reads TGTGCCAGCAGCTTACGACAGGATGCTGAAGCTTTCTTT. This chain joins TRBV7-2 and TRBJ1-1, with a tentative D call TRBD1 (6 bases). V lost 2 bases and J lost 6, with 10 bases in between. There are 13 residues in the CDR3. Germline CDR1 and CDR2: SGHTA and FQGNSA.

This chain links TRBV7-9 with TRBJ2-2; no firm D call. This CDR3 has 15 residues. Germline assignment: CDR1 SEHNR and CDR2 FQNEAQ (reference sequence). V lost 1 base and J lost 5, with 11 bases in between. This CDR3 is CASSLGSVETGELFF. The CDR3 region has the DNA TGTGCCAGCAGCTTAGGGTCGGTAGAAACCGGGGAGCTGTTTTTT.

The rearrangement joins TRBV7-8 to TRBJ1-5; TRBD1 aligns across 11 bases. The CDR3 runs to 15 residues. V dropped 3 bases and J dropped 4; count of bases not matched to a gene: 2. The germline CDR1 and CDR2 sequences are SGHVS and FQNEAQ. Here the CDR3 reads CASSFGTGGNQPQHF. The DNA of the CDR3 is TGTGCCAGCAGCTTTGGGACAGGGGGGAATCAGCCCCAGCATTTT.

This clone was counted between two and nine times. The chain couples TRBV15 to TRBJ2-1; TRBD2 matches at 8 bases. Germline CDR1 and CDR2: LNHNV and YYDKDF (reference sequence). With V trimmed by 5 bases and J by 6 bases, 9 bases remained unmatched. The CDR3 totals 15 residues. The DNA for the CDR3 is TGTGCCACCAGCGTTCGAGCGGGAGATTCCAATGAGCAGTTCTTC. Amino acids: CATSVRAGDSNEQFF.

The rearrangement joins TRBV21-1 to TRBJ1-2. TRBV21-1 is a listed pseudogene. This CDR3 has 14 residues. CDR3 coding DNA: TGTGCCAGCAGCAAAGGAGGGAGGGGCTATGGCTACACCTTC. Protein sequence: CASSKGGRGYGYTF.

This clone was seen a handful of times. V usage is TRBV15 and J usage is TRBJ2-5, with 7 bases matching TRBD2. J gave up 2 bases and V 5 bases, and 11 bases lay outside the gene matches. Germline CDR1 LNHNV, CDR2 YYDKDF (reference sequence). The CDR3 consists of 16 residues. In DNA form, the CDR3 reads TGTGCCACCAGCGGGAGAGGGTGGGAGGGACAAGAGACCCAGTACTTC. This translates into CATSGRGWEGQETQYF.

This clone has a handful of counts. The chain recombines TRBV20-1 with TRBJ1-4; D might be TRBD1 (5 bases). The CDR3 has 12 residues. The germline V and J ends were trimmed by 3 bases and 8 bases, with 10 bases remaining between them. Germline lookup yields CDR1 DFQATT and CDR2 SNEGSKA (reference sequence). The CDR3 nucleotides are TGCAGTGCTAGTCAGGGTGGGGAAAAACTGTTTTTT. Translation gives CSASQGGEKLFF.

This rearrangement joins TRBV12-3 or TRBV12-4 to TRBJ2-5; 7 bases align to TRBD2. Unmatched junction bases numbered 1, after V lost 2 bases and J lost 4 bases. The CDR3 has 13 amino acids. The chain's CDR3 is CASSLTGGETQYF. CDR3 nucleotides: TGTGCCAGCAGTTTAACGGGAGGAGAGACCCAGTACTTC.

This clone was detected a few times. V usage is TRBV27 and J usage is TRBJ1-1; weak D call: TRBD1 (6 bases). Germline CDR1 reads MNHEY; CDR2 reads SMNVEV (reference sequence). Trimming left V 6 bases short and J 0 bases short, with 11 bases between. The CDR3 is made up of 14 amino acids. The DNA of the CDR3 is TGTGCCAGCAGCCGAGGACAGATGAACACTGAAGCTTTCTTT. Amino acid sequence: CASSRGQMNTEAFF.

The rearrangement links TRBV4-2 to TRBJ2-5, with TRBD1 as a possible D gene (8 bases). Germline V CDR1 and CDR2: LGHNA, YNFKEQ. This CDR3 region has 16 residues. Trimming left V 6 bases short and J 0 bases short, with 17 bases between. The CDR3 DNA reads TGTGCCAGCAGTCACAGGGGGGGGGCGTACCAAGAGACCCAGTACTTC. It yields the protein CASSHRGGAYQETQYF.